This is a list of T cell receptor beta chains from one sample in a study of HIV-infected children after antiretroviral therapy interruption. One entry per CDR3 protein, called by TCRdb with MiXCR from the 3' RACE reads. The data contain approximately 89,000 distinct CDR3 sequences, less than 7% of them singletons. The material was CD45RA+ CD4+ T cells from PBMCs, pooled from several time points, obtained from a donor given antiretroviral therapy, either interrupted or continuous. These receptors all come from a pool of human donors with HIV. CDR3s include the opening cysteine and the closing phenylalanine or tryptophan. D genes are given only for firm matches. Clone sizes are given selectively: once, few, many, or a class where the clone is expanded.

CASSSIGLVQFF	TGTGCCAGCAGTTCCATCGGACTAGTTCAGTTCTTC	TRBV12-3/TRBV12-4	TRBJ2-1	TRBD2	many
CASSRLRGLETQYF	TGTGCCAGCTCCCGTCTTAGGGGATTGGAGACCCAGTACTTC	TRBV18	TRBJ2-5	-	many
CASNLQGGHGYTF	TGTGCCAGTAACCTCCAGGGTGGCCATGGCTACACCTTC	TRBV19	TRBJ1-2	-	many
CASSVDGADTEAFF	TGTGCCAGCAGCGTAGACGGGGCCGACACTGAAGCTTTCTTT	TRBV9	TRBJ1-1	-	-
CASSLGTVDTEAFF	TGTGCCAGCAGCTTAGGGACAGTAGACACTGAAGCTTTCTTT	TRBV11-2	TRBJ1-1	-	many
CASRQGLNTEAFF	TGCGCCAGCAGACAGGGATTGAACACTGAAGCTTTCTTT	TRBV10-1	TRBJ1-1	-	few
CATARTGSNQPQHF	TGTGCCACGGCCCGGACAGGAAGCAATCAGCCCCAGCATTTT	TRBV19	TRBJ1-5	TRBD1	many
CASSQRDENTEAFF	TGTGCCAGCAGCCAAAGGGACGAAAACACTGAAGCTTTCTTT	TRBV11-2	TRBJ1-1	-	many
CAISPAGTGLEQPQHF	TGTGCCATCAGTCCTGCCGGGACAGGGCTTGAACAGCCCCAGCATTTT	TRBV10-3	TRBJ1-5	TRBD1	many
CASSLRGRSGGALGTDTQYF	TGTGCCAGCAGCTTAAGGGGGCGTAGCGGGGGGGCCTTAGGCACAGATACGCAGTATTTT	TRBV7-3	TRBJ2-3	TRBD2	many
CASSPWGTGDSPLHF	TGTGCCAGCAGCCCCTGGGGGACAGGGGATTCACCCCTCCACTTT	TRBV3-1	TRBJ1-6	TRBD1	many
CSVVGQDLTETQYF	TGCAGCGTTGTAGGACAGGACCTCACAGAGACCCAGTACTTC	TRBV29-1	TRBJ2-5	TRBD1	many
CALRGTRNSPLHF	TGTGCCTTGAGGGGTACACGGAATTCACCCCTCCACTTT	TRBV7-1	TRBJ1-6	-	-
CASSQQGPLFDEQFF	TGTGCCAGCAGCCAACAGGGCCCCCTATTTGATGAGCAGTTCTTC	TRBV14	TRBJ2-1	-	many
CSVSDRNYGYTF	TGCAGCGTTTCGGACAGGAACTATGGCTACACCTTC	TRBV29-1	TRBJ1-2	TRBD1	many
CASSLSTSATQYF	TGTGCCAGCAGCTTATCAACCTCGGCGACCCAGTACTTC	TRBV11-2	TRBJ2-5	-	many
CAIRQGANTGELFF	TGTGCCATACGACAGGGGGCGAACACCGGGGAGCTGTTTTTT	TRBV10-3	TRBJ2-2	TRBD1	many
CSARDRYETQYF	TGCAGTGCTAGAGATCGGTACGAGACCCAGTACTTC	TRBV20-1	TRBJ2-5	-	-
CSASGYGFSSYNEQFF	TGCAGTGCTAGTGGGTATGGGTTTAGCTCCTACAATGAGCAGTTCTTC	TRBV20-1	TRBJ2-1	-	few
CASSSGQGYNEQFF	TGTGCCAGTAGTAGCGGACAGGGGTACAATGAGCAGTTCTTC	TRBV19	TRBJ2-1	TRBD1	many